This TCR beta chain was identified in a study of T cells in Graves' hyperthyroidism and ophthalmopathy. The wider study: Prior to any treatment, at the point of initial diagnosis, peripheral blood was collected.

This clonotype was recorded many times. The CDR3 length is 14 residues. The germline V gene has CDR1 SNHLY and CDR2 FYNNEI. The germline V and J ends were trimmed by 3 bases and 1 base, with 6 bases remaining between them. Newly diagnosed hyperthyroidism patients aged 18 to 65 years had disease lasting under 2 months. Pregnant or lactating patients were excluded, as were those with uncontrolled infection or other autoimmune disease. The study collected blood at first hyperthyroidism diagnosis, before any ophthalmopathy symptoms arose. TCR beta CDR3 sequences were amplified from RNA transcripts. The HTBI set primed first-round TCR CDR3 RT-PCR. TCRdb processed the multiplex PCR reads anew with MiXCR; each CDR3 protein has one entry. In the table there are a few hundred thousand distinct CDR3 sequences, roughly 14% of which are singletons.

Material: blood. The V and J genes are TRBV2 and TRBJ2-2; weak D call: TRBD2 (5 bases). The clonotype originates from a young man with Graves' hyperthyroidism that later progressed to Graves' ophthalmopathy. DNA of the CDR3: TGTGCCAGCAGTGAGGCGGGGAACACCGGGGAGCTGTTTTTT. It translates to CASSEAGNTGELFF.